Given below is one T cell receptor beta chain in context. Antigen unknown. As to treatment: approximately nine-day PBMC culture with coronavirus spike peptide pools or control peptides (ViraFEST assay). ViraFEST used peptide pools to expand antigen-specific T cells before TCR sequencing. The Oncomine TCR Beta short-read assay was applied to DNA of cultured CD4+ T cells. In TCRdb, the PCR reads were re-called with MiXCR into one record per CDR3 protein. The sample lists some 15,000 distinct CDR3 sequences, around three quarters seen once, with 15% to 20% in the top ten. This sample was included in a study of vaccination and CD4 T cells after COVID-19. Study-wide points: Convalescent patients had a median approximately 83% of reactive clones appearing only post-vaccination.

Trimming cost V 0 bases and J 4 bases; bases outside gene matches: 5. This CDR3 has 16 amino acids. Germline V gene lookup returns CDR1 MNHEY and CDR2 SVGEGT. Sequenced: CD4+ T cells from blood, cultured in vitro. This TCR was sampled from a human donor who had recovered from COVID-19. This sequence joins TRBV6-2 or TRBV6-3 and TRBJ1-2; 10 bases match TRBD1. In nucleotides, the CDR3 is TGTGCCAGCAGTTACTCGAGGGGGACAGGGGTCTATGGCTACACCTTC. It codes for CASSYSRGTGVYGYTF.